A selection of T cell receptor beta chains follows, all from one sample in a study of neurological immune-mediated disorders. TCRdb reprocessed the 5' RACE reads with MiXCR, giving one entry per CDR3 protein. The repertoire holds approximately 48,000 distinct CDR3 sequences, with 10% to 13% as singletons. Material for sequencing was PBMCs. The receptors come from an older man with HTLV-1-associated myelopathy (HAM/TSP). CDR3s include the opening cysteine and the closing phenylalanine or tryptophan. The D gene is left open where the match is weak. Part of the rows lack a size; the others show once, few, many or a class for expanded clones.

size: few
D: NA
V: TRBV12-2
J: TRBJ2-3
DNA: TGTGCAAGTCGCTTAGAGCCCCCTAGCGGAGCTATCTTAGATACGCAGTATTTT
CDR3: CASRLEPPSGAILDTQYF

size: many
D: NA
V: TRBV11-1
J: TRBJ2-1
DNA: TGTGCCAGCAGCACCGGGACTCGCGTATCGGAGCAGTTCTTC
CDR3: CASSTGTRVSEQFF

size: many
D: TRBD2
V: TRBV6-6
J: TRBJ2-7
DNA: TGTGCCAGCAGGGGTACTAGCGTCCGGAACGAGCAGTACTTC
CDR3: CASRGTSVRNEQYF

size: many
D: NA
V: TRBV18
J: TRBJ2-4
DNA: TGTGCCAGCTCACCACCGGGGACCGCAGCCAAAAACATTCAGTACTTC
CDR3: CASSPPGTAAKNIQYF

size: few
D: TRBD2
V: TRBV6-2/TRBV6-3
J: TRBJ2-1
DNA: TGTGCCAGCAGTTACAAGGGGACTAGCGGGAGGGCGGGCAATGAGCAGTTCTTC
CDR3: CASSYKGTSGRAGNEQFF

size: many
D: TRBD1
V: TRBV28
J: TRBJ1-1
DNA: TGTGCCAGCAGTACTCGACAGGGTAAAACTGAAGCTTTCTTT
CDR3: CASSTRQGKTEAFF

size: many
D: NA
V: TRBV20-1
J: TRBJ1-1
DNA: TGCAGTGCTCCTCTCCGGACTGAAGCTTTCTTT
CDR3: CSAPLRTEAFF

size: many
D: TRBD2
V: TRBV5-4
J: TRBJ2-1
DNA: TGTGCCAGCAGCTTTATAGCGGGAGTCGGAAATGAGCAGTTCTTC
CDR3: CASSFIAGVGNEQFF

size: many
D: NA
V: TRBV5-1
J: TRBJ2-1
DNA: TGCGCCAGCAGCGCCAATAATATGGGGGTTGAGCAGTTCTTC
CDR3: CASSANNMGVEQFF

size: many
D: NA
V: TRBV11-2
J: TRBJ1-5
DNA: TGTGCCAGCAGCTTAGGCGGTGGTCAGCCCCAGCATTTT
CDR3: CASSLGGGQPQHF

size: many
D: NA
V: TRBV21-1
J: TRBJ2-7
DNA: TGTGCCAGCAGCAAATGGGTCCCGGGGGCGAGTTGTTTTATCTACGAGCAGTACTTC
CDR3: CASSKWVPGASCFIYEQYF

size: many
D: TRBD2
V: TRBV7-8
J: TRBJ2-5
DNA: TGTGCCAGCAGCTCCCCGGGACTAGCGGAGCAGGGGGGATGGGAGACCCAGTACTTC
CDR3: CASSSPGLAEQGGWETQYF

size: NA
D: TRBD2
V: TRBV27
J: TRBJ2-6
DNA: TGTACCAGCAGTTTGAGTAGCGGGAGGAATGGGGCCAACGTCCTGACTTTC
CDR3: CTSSLSSGRNGANVLTF

size: many
D: TRBD1
V: TRBV28
J: TRBJ1-5
DNA: TGTGCCAGCAGCCAAACAGGGGTGGTTCAGCCCCAGCATTTT
CDR3: CASSQTGVVQPQHF

size: many
D: NA
V: TRBV7-2
J: TRBJ2-7
DNA: TGTGCCAGCAGCGCGAACGGACCCCCGGGTTACTACGAGCAGTACTTC
CDR3: CASSANGPPGYYEQYF

size: many
D: NA
V: TRBV18
J: TRBJ2-5
DNA: TGTGCCAGCTCAAAAACTATAGTGAACCAAGAGACCCAGTACTTC
CDR3: CASSKTIVNQETQYF

size: many
D: NA
V: TRBV20-1
J: TRBJ2-4
DNA: TGCAGTGCTAGAGCGGAAGCGGGTAAAAACATTCAGTACTTC
CDR3: CSARAEAGKNIQYF

size: many
D: TRBD2
V: TRBV27
J: TRBJ2-4
DNA: TGTGCCAGCACGAAAATAGCGGGAGCGGCCAAAAACATTCAGTACTTC
CDR3: CASTKIAGAAKNIQYF

size: many
D: NA
V: TRBV24-1
J: TRBJ1-1
DNA: TGTGCCACCAGTGATTTGCAGCCGTTTCTCTACACTGAAGCTTTCTTT
CDR3: CATSDLQPFLYTEAFF

size: few
D: NA
V: TRBV6-2/TRBV6-3
J: TRBJ2-2
DNA: TGTGCCAGCAGCAGATTGGGGGAGCTGTTTTTT
CDR3: CASSRLGELFF

size: NA
D: TRBD1
V: TRBV2
J: TRBJ2-2
DNA: TGTGCCAGCAGTGGACAGGGGCCCAACACCGGGGAGCTGTTTTTT
CDR3: CASSGQGPNTGELFF

size: many
D: TRBD1
V: TRBV2
J: TRBJ1-1
DNA: TGTGCCGGCGGGACAGCCCACACTGAAGCTTTCTTT
CDR3: CAGGTAHTEAFF

size: many
D: TRBD1
V: TRBV7-7
J: TRBJ2-3
DNA: TGTGCCAGCAGCTTCGGAACAGGGGGCACAGATACGCAGTATTTT
CDR3: CASSFGTGGTDTQYF

size: large
D: TRBD2
V: TRBV27
J: TRBJ2-7
DNA: TGTGCCAGCAGTCCAACTAGCGCCGGCGAGCAGTACTTC
CDR3: CASSPTSAGEQYF

size: many
D: NA
V: TRBV12-3/TRBV12-4
J: TRBJ2-7
DNA: TGTGCCAGCAGTTTCGGGCGAGAGGACGAGCAGTACTTC
CDR3: CASSFGREDEQYF

size: many
D: TRBD2
V: TRBV7-9
J: TRBJ2-3
DNA: TGTGCCAGCAGCCCCCCCCCACTTAGCGGGAGGGCAGATACGCAGTATTTT
CDR3: CASSPPPLSGRADTQYF

size: many
D: TRBD2
V: TRBV6-5
J: TRBJ2-1
DNA: TGTGCCAGCAGTTACTCGCCAAGGGCTAGCGGGAAGTCCTACAATGAGCAGTTCTTC
CDR3: CASSYSPRASGKSYNEQFF

size: many
D: NA
V: TRBV20-1
J: TRBJ1-5
DNA: TGCAGTGCGGGGGGGGTACAGGATCCCAATCAGCCCCAGCATTTT
CDR3: CSAGGVQDPNQPQHF

size: many
D: NA
V: TRBV7-2
J: TRBJ2-5
DNA: TGTGCCAGCAGCTTAATGGGGACTCAGGGGGGGACCCAGTACTTC
CDR3: CASSLMGTQGGTQYF

size: many
D: NA
V: TRBV28
J: TRBJ2-2
DNA: TGTGCCAGCAGTTTATGGGTCCCTTCGAACACCGGGGAGCTGTTTTTT
CDR3: CASSLWVPSNTGELFF

size: many
D: NA
V: TRBV7-9
J: TRBJ1-1
DNA: TGTGCCAGCAGCTCGAATCAGGAGGGGGGGACTTTCTTT
CDR3: CASSSNQEGGTFF

size: many
D: NA
V: TRBV12-3/TRBV12-4
J: TRBJ2-7
DNA: TGTGCCAGTAGTTTTGGCGCGGGCGAGCAGTACTTC
CDR3: CASSFGAGEQYF